These T cell receptor beta chains were read from a single sample in a study of T cells in Graves' hyperthyroidism and ophthalmopathy. Via MiXCR, TCRdb re-called the multiplex PCR reads, giving one row per CDR3 protein. The sample comprises about 720,000 distinct CDR3 sequences, 18% of which are singletons, and over 15% rests with the top ten. Sequenced: blood. These receptors were taken from a woman in her fifties or sixties with Graves' hyperthyroidism that later progressed to Graves' ophthalmopathy. Each CDR3 is given with its conserved first and last residue. The D gene is left open where the match is weak. Size is stated for part of the rows, as once, few or many counts, or as a class when the clone is expanded.

clone_size: .
j_call: TRBJ2-7
v_call: TRBV2
d_call: TRBD1
cdr3_aa: CASNTDRPSYEQYF
cdr3_nt: TGTGCCAGCAATACGGACAGGCCCTCCTACGAGCAGTACTTC

clone_size: many
j_call: TRBJ2-1
v_call: TRBV20-1
d_call: .
cdr3_aa: CSARAGEDWNEQFF
cdr3_nt: TGCAGTGCTAGAGCAGGGGAAGATTGGAATGAGCAGTTCTTC

clone_size: .
j_call: TRBJ1-5
v_call: TRBV2
d_call: .
cdr3_aa: CASSEEGYSNQPQHF
cdr3_nt: TGTGCCAGCAGTGAAGAAGGGTATAGCAATCAGCCCCAGCATTTT

clone_size: .
j_call: TRBJ2-1
v_call: TRBV6-2/TRBV6-3
d_call: TRBD2
cdr3_aa: CASSPTSGNNEQFF
cdr3_nt: TGTGCCAGCAGTCCGACTAGCGGGAACAATGAGCAGTTCTTC

clone_size: .
j_call: TRBJ2-1
v_call: TRBV9
d_call: TRBD2
cdr3_aa: CASSVLSSGGAREQFF
cdr3_nt: TGTGCCAGCAGCGTACTCTCTAGCGGGGGGGCCAGGGAGCAGTTCTTC

clone_size: .
j_call: TRBJ2-1
v_call: TRBV10-3
d_call: TRBD2
cdr3_aa: CAISDSGGARNEQFF
cdr3_nt: TGTGCCATCAGTGATAGCGGGGGGGCTCGCAATGAGCAGTTCTTC

clone_size: few
j_call: TRBJ1-5
v_call: TRBV7-3
d_call: .
cdr3_aa: CASSETSGGPTDTQHF
cdr3_nt: TGTGCCAGCAGCGAGACTAGCGGGGGCCCCACAGATACGCAGCATTTT

clone_size: .
j_call: TRBJ2-7
v_call: TRBV7-9
d_call: TRBD2
cdr3_aa: CASSRVAGKSSYEQYF
cdr3_nt: TGTGCCAGCAGCCGGGTAGCGGGGAAGAGCTCCTACGAGCAGTACTTC

clone_size: many
j_call: TRBJ1-2
v_call: TRBV6-5
d_call: TRBD1
cdr3_aa: CASSYSVGGAGGYTF
cdr3_nt: TGTGCCAGCAGTTACTCCGTAGGGGGCGCGGGCGGCTACACCTTC

clone_size: few
j_call: TRBJ2-2
v_call: TRBV5-1
d_call: TRBD2
cdr3_aa: CASSPPTSSTGELFF
cdr3_nt: TGCGCCAGCAGCCCCCCGACTAGCTCGACCGGGGAGCTGTTTTTT

clone_size: .
j_call: TRBJ2-3
v_call: TRBV3-1
d_call: .
cdr3_aa: CASSQDGLRKVTDTQYF
cdr3_nt: TGTGCCAGCAGCCAAGACGGGCTACGAAAAGTCACAGATACGCAGTATTTT

clone_size: many
j_call: TRBJ1-5
v_call: TRBV13
d_call: TRBD1
cdr3_aa: CASSLGILTGGGQPQHF
cdr3_nt: TGTGCCAGCAGCTTAGGGATACTGACAGGGGGCGGTCAGCCCCAGCATTTT

clone_size: few
j_call: TRBJ1-2
v_call: TRBV5-1
d_call: .
cdr3_aa: CASSPGGGENYGYTF
cdr3_nt: TGCGCCAGCAGCCCCGGGGGGGGTGAAAACTATGGCTACACCTTC

clone_size: .
j_call: TRBJ2-2
v_call: TRBV18
d_call: .
cdr3_aa: CASSPPGSNTGELFF
cdr3_nt: TGTGCCAGCTCACCACCGGGTTCGAACACCGGGGAGCTGTTTTTT